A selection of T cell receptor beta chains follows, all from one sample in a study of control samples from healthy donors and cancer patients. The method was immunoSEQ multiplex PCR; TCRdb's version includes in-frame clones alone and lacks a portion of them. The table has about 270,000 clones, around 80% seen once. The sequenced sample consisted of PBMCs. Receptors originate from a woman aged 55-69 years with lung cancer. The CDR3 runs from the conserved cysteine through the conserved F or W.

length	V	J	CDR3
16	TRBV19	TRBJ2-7	CASSPPGGQGAIEQYF
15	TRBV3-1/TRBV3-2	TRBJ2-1	CASSQQGASYNEQFF
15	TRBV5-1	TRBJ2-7	CASSLESARGYEQYF
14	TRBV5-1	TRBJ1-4	CASSFGQANEKLFF
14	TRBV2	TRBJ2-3	CASKQGLATDTQYF
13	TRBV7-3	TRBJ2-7	CASSARTGNEQYF
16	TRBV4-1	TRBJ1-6	CASSRMVGAYNSPLHF
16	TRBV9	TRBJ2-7	CASSVGGSLSSYEQYF
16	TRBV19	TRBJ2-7	CASSLILGQGWYEQYF
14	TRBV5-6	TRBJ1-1	CASSSRDRGPEAFF
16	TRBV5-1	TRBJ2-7	CASSRGGANQAYEQYF
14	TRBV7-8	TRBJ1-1	CASSLGAMNTEAFF
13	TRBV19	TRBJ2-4	CASAKIGQDIQYF
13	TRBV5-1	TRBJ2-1	CASSLGSYNEQFF
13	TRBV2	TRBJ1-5	CASSESGGQPQHF
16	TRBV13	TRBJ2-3	CASSSRTSGRADTQYF
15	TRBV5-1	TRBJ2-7	CASSLRASGGYEQYF
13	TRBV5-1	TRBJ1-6	CASSPDSYSPLHF
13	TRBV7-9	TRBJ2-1	CASTPGGMREQFF
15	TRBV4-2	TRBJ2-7	CASSQDLAGYYEQYF
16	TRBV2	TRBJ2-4	CASSERWLAGESIQYF
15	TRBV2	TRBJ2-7	CASSEVYDNSYEQYF
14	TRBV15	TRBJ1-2	CATSPRGSRRGYTF
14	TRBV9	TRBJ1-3	CASSERTDGNTIYF
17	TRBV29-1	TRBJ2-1	CSVEHLSPSGTYNEQFF
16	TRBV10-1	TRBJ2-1	CASSEADRGRRNEQFF
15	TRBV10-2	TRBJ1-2	CASRASGTSNYGYTF
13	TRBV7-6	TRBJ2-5	CASSLNRQETQYF
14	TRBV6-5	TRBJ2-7	CASSPGPGAGEQYF